The next 12 T cell receptor beta chains were all read from a single sample in a study of blood T cells in healthy people across ages. Combining a sample-barcoded 5' primer with a J-beta primer mix, a second PCR ran for about 7 to 11 cycles. From the 5' RACE reads, TCRdb called clonotypes with MiXCR, one entry per CDR3 protein. The sample has 800,000 to 900,000 distinct CDR3 sequences, 55% to 65% seen once. Sequenced: blood. The receptors originated from a man younger than 40 in good health.

The J gene is TRBJ2-1, the V gene TRBV27; D not resolved. The germline V gene has CDR1 MNHEY and CDR2 SMNVEV (reference sequence). CDR3 size: 13 residues. Trimming took 1 base from V and 6 from J, leaving 7 bases between them. The CDR3 loop reads CASSLLVRNEQFF. The CDR3 DNA is TGTGCCAGCAGTTTATTGGTGCGCAATGAGCAGTTCTTC.

The rearrangement uses TRBV27 and TRBJ1-2; D might be TRBD1 (6 bases). Trimming took 5 bases from V and 5 from J, leaving 12 bases between them. The CDR3 contains 13 residues. CDR1 MNHEY and CDR2 SMNVEV come from the germline V gene (reference sequence). DNA for the CDR3: TGTGCCAGCAGTATGGAACAGGGTTATGGCTACACCTTC. It yields the protein CASSMEQGYGYTF.

There are a few counts of this clonotype. The genes are TRBV27 and TRBJ1-2; TRBD1 agrees at 7 bases. CDR1 is MNHEY and CDR2 is SMNVEV in the germline V gene (reference sequence). After removal of 8 bases from V and 4 bases from J, the junction contained 4 bases not matched to a gene. The CDR3 spans 12 residues. The CDR3, as DNA: TGTGCCAGCTACGGACAGGTCTATGGCTACACCTTC. Translating it yields CASYGQVYGYTF.

This clonotype was counted a few times. CDR3 coding DNA: TGTGCCAGCAGCACCCTCAGGGAGACCCAGTACTTC. It translates to CASSTLRETQYF. The chain is built from TRBV6-1 and TRBJ2-5; D remains ambiguous. V gave up 6 bases and J gave up 5 bases, with 10 bases separating them. CDR1 is MNHNS, CDR2 SASEGT, per germline. CDR3 length: 12 residues.

The rearrangement joins TRBV12-3 or TRBV12-4 to TRBJ1-2; 8 bases map to TRBD1. Trimming cost V 4 bases and J 8 bases; bases outside gene matches: 12. CDR3 size: 15 residues. Written as DNA, the CDR3 is TGTGCCAGCAGTTGGGGACAGGCTTCCACGGGGGGCTACACCTTC. Residues: CASSWGQASTGGYTF.

The V gene is TRBV6-2 or TRBV6-3, the J gene TRBJ2-4; the match to TRBD1 covers 8 bases. The CDR3 totals 17 residues. CDR1 and CDR2 (germline): MNHEY, SVGEGT. V dropped 0 bases and J dropped 8; count of bases not matched to a gene: 12. The CDR3 loop reads CASSYSTQDRVTDIQYF. CDR3 DNA sequence: TGTGCCAGCAGTTACTCCACCCAGGACAGGGTGACGGACATTCAGTACTTC.

V is TRBV20-1 and J is TRBJ2-3; D possibly corresponds to TRBD2 (6 bases). V gave up 5 bases and J gave up 2 bases, with 11 bases separating them. This CDR3 comprises 13 residues. Germline CDR1 reads DFQATT; CDR2 reads SNEGSKA (reference sequence). The CDR3 nucleotides read TGCAGTGCTCCGACTAGGCCCACAGATACGCAGTATTTT. It specifies CSAPTRPTDTQYF.

This clonotype was found once. The rearrangement joins TRBV11-1 to TRBJ2-4; D gene ambiguous. TRBJ2-7 explains the end of the DNA better; the J call may be wrong. Germline V gene data show CDR1 as SGHAT and CDR2 as FQDESV (reference sequence). There are 13 residues in the CDR3. CDR3 region: CASSAVVPYEQYF. CDR3 bases: TGTGCCAGCAGCGCCGTTGTCCCATACGAGCAGTACTTC.

The rearrangement uses TRBV4-3 and TRBJ2-7, with D uncertain. Germline V CDR1 and CDR2: LGHNA, YSLEER. V was pared by 1 base and J by 5 bases, with 12 bases between. This CDR3 contains 14 residues. This CDR3 is CASSQVLQIHEQYF. The CDR3 region has the DNA TGCGCCAGCAGCCAAGTCCTACAGATCCACGAGCAGTACTTC.

The chain combines TRBV2 with TRBJ1-5; tentatively, D is TRBD1 (6 bases). There are 14 residues in the CDR3. Trimming left V 5 bases short and J 4 bases short, with 12 bases between. Germline-derived CDR1 and CDR2 are SNHLY and FYNNEI. Here the CDR3 reads CASSKFQGNQPQHF. The CDR3, as DNA: TGTGCCAGCAGTAAATTCCAGGGGAATCAGCCCCAGCATTTT.

This clonotype was counted between two and nine times. V is TRBV6-2 or TRBV6-3 and J is TRBJ2-7, with TRBD1 matching over 7 bases. CDR3 length: 13 residues. V lost 11 bases to trimming and J lost 6 bases; unmatched junction nucleotides: 13. Germline V gives CDR1 MNHEY, CDR2 SVGEGT. The CDR3 reads CASQGELPGEQYF. The DNA of the CDR3 is TGTGCCTCCCAGGGGGAGTTGCCGGGCGAGCAGTACTTC.

V and J are TRBV18 and TRBJ2-5; 9 positions match TRBD2. The J call may be incorrect, as the DNA end agrees better with TRBJ2-7. Germline assignment: CDR1 KGHSH and CDR2 LQKENI. This CDR3 has 15 amino acids. The CDR3 DNA follows: TGTGCCAGCTCACCTCAAGCTGCGCGGGAGGGCGAGCAGTACTTC. This encodes CASSPQAAREGEQYF.